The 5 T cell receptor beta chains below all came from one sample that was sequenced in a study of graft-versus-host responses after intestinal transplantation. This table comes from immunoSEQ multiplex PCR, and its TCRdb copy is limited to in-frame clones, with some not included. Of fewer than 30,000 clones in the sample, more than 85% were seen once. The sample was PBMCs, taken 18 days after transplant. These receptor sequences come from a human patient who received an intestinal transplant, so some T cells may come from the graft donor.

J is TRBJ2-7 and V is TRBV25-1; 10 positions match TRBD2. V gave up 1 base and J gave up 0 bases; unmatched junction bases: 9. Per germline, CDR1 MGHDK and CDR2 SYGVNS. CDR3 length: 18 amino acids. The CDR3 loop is CASSESRLTSGLSYEQYF. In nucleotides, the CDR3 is TGTGCCAGCAGTGAATCGAGGCTGACTAGCGGGCTCTCCTACGAGCAGTACTTC.

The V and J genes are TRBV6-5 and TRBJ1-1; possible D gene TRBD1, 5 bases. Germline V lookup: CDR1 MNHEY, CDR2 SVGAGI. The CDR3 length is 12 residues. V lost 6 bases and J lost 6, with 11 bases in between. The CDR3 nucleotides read TGTGCCAGCAGCCGCGGGGGGGCTGAAGCTTTCTTT. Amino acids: CASSRGGAEAFF.

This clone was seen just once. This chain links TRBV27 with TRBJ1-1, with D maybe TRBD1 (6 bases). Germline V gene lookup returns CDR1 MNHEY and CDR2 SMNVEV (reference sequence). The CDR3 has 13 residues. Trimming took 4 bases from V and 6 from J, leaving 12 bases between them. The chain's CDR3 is CASSSRGIAEAFF. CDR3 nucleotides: TGTGCCAGCAGTTCGAGGGGGATCGCTGAAGCTTTCTTT.

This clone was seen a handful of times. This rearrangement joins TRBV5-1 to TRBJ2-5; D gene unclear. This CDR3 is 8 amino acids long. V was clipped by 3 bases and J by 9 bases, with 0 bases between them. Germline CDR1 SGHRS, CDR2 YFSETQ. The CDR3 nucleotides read TGCGCCAGCAGCTCCCAGTACTTC. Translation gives CASSSQYF.

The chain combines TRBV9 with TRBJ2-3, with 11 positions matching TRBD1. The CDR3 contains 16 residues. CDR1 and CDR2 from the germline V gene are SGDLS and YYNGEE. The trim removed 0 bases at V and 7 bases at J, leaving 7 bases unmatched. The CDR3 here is CASSVERTGGLNTQYF. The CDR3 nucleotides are TGTGCCAGCAGCGTAGAAAGGACAGGGGGCTTGAATACGCAGTATTTT.